Listed below are T cell receptor beta chains from one sample, sequenced in a study of response to subunit inactivated influenza vaccine. TCRdb re-called the RT-PCR reads through MiXCR, storing one row per CDR3 protein. The sample consists of about 540,000 distinct CDR3 sequences, under 25% of them appearing once. This sample also belongs to another study, concerning T cells expressing NK-cell markers.

The sequenced sample was CD4+ T cells sorted from PBMCs, obtained about 13 days after vaccination. The receptor set was obtained from a man aged 50-60 years who received an inactivated influenza vaccine. Both conserved end residues are part of each CDR3. A D gene is named only where the DNA matches it firmly.

>.|TRBV9
CASSVEGWESEAFF
>.|TRBV3-1
CASSSRGVLAKNIQYF
>.|TRBV2
CASSFQGREAFF
>.|TRBV15
CATSSRQGNQPQHF
>TRBD1|TRBV10-3
CAISSTGVETQYF
>.|TRBV11-2
CASRLRGTQYF
>TRBD1|TRBV5-6
CASSLEQGRGGYTF
>.|TRBV20-1
CSASPPSGFYEQYF
>.|TRBV2
CASTRTITDTQYF
>.|TRBV7-8
CASSFNFLRQPRVGELFF
>.|TRBV11-2
CASSLDPGGGTEAFF
>TRBD2|TRBV11-2
CASSLSGGGYNEQFF
>.|TRBV20-1
CSAPGQGSLNGYTF
>.|TRBV27
CASSLSWGPINSPLHF
>.|TRBV7-9
CASSSSAAQETQYF
>.|TRBV4-2
CASSQERGYTQYF
>.|TRBV29-1
CSVVGSSYNEQFF
>TRBD1|TRBV20-1
CSASDRGGSNIQYF
>TRBD2|TRBV20-1
CSGDSGRILDTQYF
>.|TRBV28
CASTKRSGELFF
>.|TRBV10-2
CASGGGRGTDTQYF
>.|TRBV28
CASRGLSGANVLTF
>.|TRBV7-6
CASSSGGQGTEAFF
>.|TRBV20-1
CSARLTSWIEGNQPQHF
>TRBD2|TRBV5-1
CASSQSGTSGNTQYF
>.|TRBV6-6
CASRSQGGEQYF
>.|TRBV5-5
CASSRVLETQYF
>TRBD2|TRBV11-2
CASSPTRAGTSGAYNEQFF
>.|TRBV4-2
CASSPLGGPRDTEAFF
>TRBD1|TRBV20-1
CSAEGQTNTGELFF
>.|TRBV24-1
CATRAPNTGELFF
>.|TRBV4-3
CASSPSTGPDTQYF
>.|TRBV29-1
CSVDTQNTGELFF
>.|TRBV27
CASRSVNTDTQYF
>TRBD1|TRBV24-1
CATSDLQSTGSTDTQYF
>.|TRBV20-1
CSASGGISDTQYF
>.|TRBV14
CASSQGGGISSYEQYF
>.|TRBV11-2
CASSFSSVSSYEQYF
>TRBD2|TRBV6-2/TRBV6-3
CASSYGALAGGLEQYF
>.|TRBV27
CASSAERWGSEQYF